Detailed here is one T cell receptor (beta chain). Antigen unknown. The data originate from a study of shared clonotypes between healthy human individuals. Study results and caveats: Generation of non-shared clonotypes was less probable than generation of clonotypes shared by all four donors.

Profiled with immunoSEQ multiplex PCR; TCRdb holds only in-frame clones, not every one. The sample records 1,400,000 or so clones, approximately 98.5% being singletons. V gave up 7 bases and J gave up 1 base, with 13 bases separating them. The germline CDR1 and CDR2 sequences are SEHNR and FQNEAQ (reference sequence). The CDR3 contains 15 residues. Sequencing was carried out using naive CD4+ T cells sorted from blood. The subset: CD45RA+ positively selected. The genes are TRBV7-9 and TRBJ1-4, with D uncertain. The receptor was derived from a man aged 25-45 years in good health. Here the CDR3 reads CASIPPGVTNEKLFF. The CDR3 DNA follows: TGTGCCAGCATCCCCCCGGGTGTAACTAATGAAAAACTGTTTTTT.